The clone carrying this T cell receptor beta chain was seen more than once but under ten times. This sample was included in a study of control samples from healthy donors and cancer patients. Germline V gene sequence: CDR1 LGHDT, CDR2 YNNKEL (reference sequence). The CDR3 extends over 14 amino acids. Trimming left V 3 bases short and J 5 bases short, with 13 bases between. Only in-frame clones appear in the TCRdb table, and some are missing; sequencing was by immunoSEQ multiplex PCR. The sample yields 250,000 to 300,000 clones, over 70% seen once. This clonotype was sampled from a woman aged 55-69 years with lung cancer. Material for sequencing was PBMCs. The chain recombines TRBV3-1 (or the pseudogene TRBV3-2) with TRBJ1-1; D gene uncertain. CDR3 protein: CASSHRGPGTEAFF. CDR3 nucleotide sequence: TGTGCCAGCAGCCACAGAGGCCCCGGGACTGAAGCTTTCTTT.